This TCR beta chain was documented in a study of T cell responses to AZD1222 COVID-19 vaccine. The study, taken as a whole, reports: In the spike-specific TCR repertoire, nearly half reportedly target unmutated variant regions. Seropositive status at baseline applied to only a handful of AZD1222 recipients. Spike-specific TCRs gained breadth and depth after people received two AZD1222 doses. Regions 160-218 and 743-854 dominated among vaccine-associated CD4 TCRs spanning spike.

Only in-frame clones appear in the TCRdb table, and some are missing; sequencing was by immunoSEQ multiplex PCR. In the table there are 90,000 to 100,000 clones, roughly 84% of which are singletons. From germline, CDR1 is KGHSY and CDR2 FQNENV. CDR3 length equals 15 residues. After removal of 4 bases from V and 7 bases from J, the junction contained 10 bases not matched to a gene. Note on this clone: Its antigen is not known.

V gene TRBV16 combines with J gene TRBJ1-5; 7 bases align to TRBD1. The receptor's source is an adult who received the AZD1222 COVID-19 vaccine. The specimen comprised peripheral blood, sampled 28 days after the second AZD1222 dose. In nucleotides, the CDR3 is TGTGCCAGCAGCCCTACCGCCAGGACAGGCCAGCCCCAGCATTTT. This codes for CASSPTARTGQPQHF. The whole variable domain, remainder taken from reference TRBV16 and TRBJ1-5, is GEEVAQTPKHLVRGEGQKAKLYCAPIKGHSYVFWYQQVLKNEFKFLISFQNENVFDETGMPKERFSAKCLPNSPCSLEIQATKLEDSAVYFCASSPTARTGQPQHFGDGTRLSIL.